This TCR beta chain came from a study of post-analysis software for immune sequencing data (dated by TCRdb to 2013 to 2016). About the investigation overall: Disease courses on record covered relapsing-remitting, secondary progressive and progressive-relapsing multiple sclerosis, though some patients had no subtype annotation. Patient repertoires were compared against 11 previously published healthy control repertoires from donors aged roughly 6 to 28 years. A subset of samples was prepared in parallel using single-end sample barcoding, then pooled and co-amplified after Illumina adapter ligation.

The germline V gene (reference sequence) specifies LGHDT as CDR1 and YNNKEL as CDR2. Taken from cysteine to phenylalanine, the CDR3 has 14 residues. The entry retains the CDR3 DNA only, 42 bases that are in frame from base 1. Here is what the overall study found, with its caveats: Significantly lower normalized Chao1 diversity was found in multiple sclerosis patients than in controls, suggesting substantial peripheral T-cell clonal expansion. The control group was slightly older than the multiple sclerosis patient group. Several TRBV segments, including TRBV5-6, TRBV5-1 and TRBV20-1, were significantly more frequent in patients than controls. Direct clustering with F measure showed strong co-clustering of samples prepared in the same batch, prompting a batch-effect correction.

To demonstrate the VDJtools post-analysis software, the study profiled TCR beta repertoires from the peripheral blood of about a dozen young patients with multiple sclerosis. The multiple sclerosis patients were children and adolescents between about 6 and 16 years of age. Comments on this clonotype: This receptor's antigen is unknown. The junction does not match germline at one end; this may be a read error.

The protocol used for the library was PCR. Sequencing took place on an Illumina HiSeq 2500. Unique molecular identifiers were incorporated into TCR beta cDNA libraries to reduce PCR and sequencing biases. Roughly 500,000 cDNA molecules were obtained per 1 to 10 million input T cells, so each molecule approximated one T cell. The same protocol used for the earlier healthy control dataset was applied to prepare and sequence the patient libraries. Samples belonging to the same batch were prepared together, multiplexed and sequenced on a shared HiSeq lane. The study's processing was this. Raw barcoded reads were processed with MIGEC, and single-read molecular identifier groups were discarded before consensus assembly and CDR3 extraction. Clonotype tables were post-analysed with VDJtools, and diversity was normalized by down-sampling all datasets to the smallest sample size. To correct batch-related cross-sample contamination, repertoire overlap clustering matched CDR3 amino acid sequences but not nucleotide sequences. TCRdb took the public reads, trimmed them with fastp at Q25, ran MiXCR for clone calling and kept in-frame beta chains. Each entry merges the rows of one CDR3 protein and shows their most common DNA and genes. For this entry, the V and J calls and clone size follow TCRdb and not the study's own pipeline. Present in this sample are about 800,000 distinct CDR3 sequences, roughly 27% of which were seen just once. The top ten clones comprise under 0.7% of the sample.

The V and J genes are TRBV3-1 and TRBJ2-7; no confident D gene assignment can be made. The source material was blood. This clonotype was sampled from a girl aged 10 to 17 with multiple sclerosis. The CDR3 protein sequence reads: CASGQALLNYEQYF. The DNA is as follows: TGTGCCAGCGGCCAAGCTCTGTTAAACTACGAGCAGTACTTC.